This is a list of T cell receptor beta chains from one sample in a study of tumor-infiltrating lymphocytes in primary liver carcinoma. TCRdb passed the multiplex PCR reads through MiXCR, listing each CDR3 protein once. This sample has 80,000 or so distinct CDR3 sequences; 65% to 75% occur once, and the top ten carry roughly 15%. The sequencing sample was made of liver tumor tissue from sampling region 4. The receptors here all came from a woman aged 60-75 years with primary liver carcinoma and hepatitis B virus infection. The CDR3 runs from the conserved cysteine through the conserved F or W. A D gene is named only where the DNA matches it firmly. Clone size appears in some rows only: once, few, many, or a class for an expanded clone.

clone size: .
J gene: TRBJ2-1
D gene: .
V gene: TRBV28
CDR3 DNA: TGTGCCAGCAGCCGCGGAGGTCATTGGACCCTTGGCGGTGATGAGCAGTTCTTC
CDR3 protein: CASSRGGHWTLGGDEQFF

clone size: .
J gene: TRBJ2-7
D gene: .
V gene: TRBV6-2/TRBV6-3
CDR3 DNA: TGTGCCAGCAGTTACTCAGATGTCTACCAGCAGTACTTC
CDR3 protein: CASSYSDVYQQYF

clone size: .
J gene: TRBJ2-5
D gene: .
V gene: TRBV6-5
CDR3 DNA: TGTGCCAGCAGTTTGACAATCGTAACCACCTGGGGAGAGACCCAGTACTTC
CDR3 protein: CASSLTIVTTWGETQYF

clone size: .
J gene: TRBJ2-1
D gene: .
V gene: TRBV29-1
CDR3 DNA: TGCAGCGTCCTAAGCTGGGCCAGGGGATCGGATAAACAGTTCTTC
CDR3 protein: CSVLSWARGSDKQFF

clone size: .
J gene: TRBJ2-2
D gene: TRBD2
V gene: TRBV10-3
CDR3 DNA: TGTGTCATCACTGCGCGGGAGAGCGGGGAGCCCTTTTTT
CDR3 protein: CVITARESGEPFF

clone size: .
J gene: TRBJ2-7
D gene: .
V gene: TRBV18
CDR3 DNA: TGTGCCAGCTCACCGGACGGAAAAAGCCCCTACGAGCAGTACTTC
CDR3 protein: CASSPDGKSPYEQYF

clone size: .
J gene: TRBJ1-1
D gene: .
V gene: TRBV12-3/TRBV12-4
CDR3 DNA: TGTGCCAGCAGAAGGACAGTGGACACTGAAGCCTTCTTT
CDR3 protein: CASRRTVDTEAFF

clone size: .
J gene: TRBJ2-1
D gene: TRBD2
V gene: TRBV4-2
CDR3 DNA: TGTGCCAGCACGCAAGGACGGGGACTAGCAGCCATGGAGCAGTTCTTC
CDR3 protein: CASTQGRGLAAMEQFF

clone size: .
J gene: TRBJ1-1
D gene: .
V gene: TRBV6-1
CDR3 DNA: TGTGTCAGCAGTGAAAGTGAGAACGCTGAAGCTTTCTTT
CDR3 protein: CVSSESENAEAFF

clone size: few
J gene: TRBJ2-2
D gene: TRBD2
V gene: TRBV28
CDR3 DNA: TGTGCCAGCAGTTCGGGCGGGAGAGGCACAGGGGAGCTGTTTTTT
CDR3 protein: CASSSGGRGTGELFF